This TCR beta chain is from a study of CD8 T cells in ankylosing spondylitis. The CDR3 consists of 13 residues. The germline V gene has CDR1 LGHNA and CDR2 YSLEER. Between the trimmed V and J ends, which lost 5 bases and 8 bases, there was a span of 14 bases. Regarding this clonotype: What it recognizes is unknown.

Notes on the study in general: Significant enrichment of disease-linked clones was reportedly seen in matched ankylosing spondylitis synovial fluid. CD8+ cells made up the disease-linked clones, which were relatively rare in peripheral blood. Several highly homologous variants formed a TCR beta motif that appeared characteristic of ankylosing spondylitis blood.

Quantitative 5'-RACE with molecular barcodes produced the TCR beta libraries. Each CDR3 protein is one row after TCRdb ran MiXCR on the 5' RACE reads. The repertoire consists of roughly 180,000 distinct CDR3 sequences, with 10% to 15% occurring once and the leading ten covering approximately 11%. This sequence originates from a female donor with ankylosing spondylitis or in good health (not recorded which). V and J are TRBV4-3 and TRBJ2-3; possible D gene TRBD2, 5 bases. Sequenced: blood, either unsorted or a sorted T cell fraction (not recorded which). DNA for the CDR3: TGCGCCAGCAGCGCCCGGACTCTTGGTACGCAGTATTTT. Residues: CASSARTLGTQYF.